The rows below give T cell receptor beta chains drawn from one sample of a study of control samples from healthy donors and cancer patients. The method was immunoSEQ multiplex PCR; TCRdb's version includes in-frame clones alone and lacks a portion of them. The sample lists some 79,000 clones; approximately 89% were seen once. The sample consisted of blood. All receptors derive from a man in his fifties or sixties in good health. CDR3s include the opening cysteine and the closing phenylalanine or tryptophan. A D gene is named only where the DNA matches it firmly. Part of the rows lack a size; the others show once, few, many or a class for expanded clones.

cdr3_length clone_size d_call j_call v_call cdr3_aa cdr3_nt
16 . TRBD2 TRBJ2-7 TRBV30 CAFIRLAGGLNYEQYF TGTGCCTTCATCCGACTAGCGGGGGGACTAAACTACGAGCAGTACTTC
13 . . TRBJ1-2 TRBV6-6 CASSKQVLPGYTF TGTGCCAGCAGTAAACAGGTTCTACCGGGCTACACCTTC
14 . . TRBJ1-4 TRBV5-1 CASSIEGLNEKLFF TGCGCCAGCAGCATAGAGGGTTTGAATGAAAAACTGTTTTTT
14 once TRBD1 TRBJ1-6 TRBV15 CATSWGQGNSPLHF TGTGCCACCAGCTGGGGACAGGGGAATTCACCCCTCCACTTT
15 . TRBD1 TRBJ2-7 TRBV4-3 CASSKDRGLSYEQYF TGCGCCAGCAGTAAGGACAGGGGGCTGTCCTACGAGCAGTACTTC
16 . TRBD2 TRBJ2-5 TRBV2 CASSERSGGARETQYF TGTGCCAGCAGTGAACGGAGCGGGGGGGCTAGGGAGACCCAGTACTTC
13 . TRBD1 TRBJ2-1 TRBV24-1 CATQDRGRNEQFF TGTGCCACTCAAGACAGGGGGCGCAATGAGCAGTTCTTC
15 . TRBD1 TRBJ2-1 TRBV7-8 CASSLVPGQGNEQFF TGTGCCAGCAGCTTAGTACCCGGACAGGGCAATGAGCAGTTCTTC
16 . TRBD1 TRBJ2-5 TRBV7-9 CASSLVGQKYQETQYF TGTGCCAGCAGCTTAGTGGGACAGAAGTACCAAGAGACCCAGTACTTC
14 . TRBD1 TRBJ2-7 TRBV5-1 CATAAGTGLYEQYF TGCGCCACCGCGGCCGGGACAGGGCTCTACGAGCAGTACTTC
14 . . TRBJ2-2 TRBV6-5 CASSSWGGAGELFF TGTGCCAGCAGCTCCTGGGGTGGGGCCGGGGAGCTGTTTTTT
14 . . TRBJ1-2 TRBV6-5 CASSPGSPLYGYTF TGTGCCAGCAGTCCGGGGTCTCCCCTATATGGCTACACCTTC